Listed here are 14 T cell receptor beta chains from one sample, sequenced in a study of blood T cell repertoires in COVID-19. Clones were read by immunoSEQ multiplex PCR, and TCRdb kept only the in-frame ones, dropping some. Of around 210,000 clones listed, roughly 75% are singletons. Sequencing used peripheral blood. The receptors stem from a woman aged 70-85 years with acute or convalescent COVID-19.

V gene TRBV21-1 combines with J gene TRBJ2-5; TRBD1 was called by the table and not checked on the DNA. TRBV21-1 has pseudogene status. This CDR3 spans 12 amino acids. The CDR3 nucleotides are TGTGCCAGCAGCCCCCGGACAGAACGGCACTACTTC. Translating gives CASSPRTERHYF.

The gene calls are TRBV5-1 and TRBJ1-4; D gene ambiguous. The CDR3 has 13 residues. The V and J ends lost 1 base and 6 bases respectively, with 7 bases between them. Germline V lookup: CDR1 SGHRS, CDR2 YFSETQ. CDR3 in DNA: TGCGCCAGCAGCTTGTTTGAGGATGAAAAACTGTTTTTT. It is translated as CASSLFEDEKLFF.

This clone was seen more than once but under ten times. V usage is TRBV29-1 and J usage is TRBJ1-1, with a tentative D call TRBD1 (6 bases). Trimming took off 1 base at V and 5 bases at J, with 8 bases between the two ends. CDR1 and CDR2 (germline): SQVTM, ANQGSEA. CDR3 length: 12 amino acids. This CDR3 reads CSVEGTATEAFF. The CDR3 nucleotides are TGCAGCGTTGAAGGGACAGCTACTGAAGCTTTCTTT.

The rearrangement joins TRBV4-1 to TRBJ2-1; possible D gene TRBD2, 5 bases. V was trimmed by 0 bases and J by 5 bases, leaving 11 bases between them. The length of the CDR3 is 15 residues. Germline V CDR1 and CDR2: MGHRA, YSYEKL. CDR3 DNA sequence: TGCGCCAGCAGCCAAGATGGACTTGGTAACAATGAGCAGTTCTTC. This translates into CASSQDGLGNNEQFF.

The chain links TRBV7-3 to TRBJ1-1, with a possible D match to TRBD1 (5 bases). V lost 4 bases, J lost 1 base, and 7 bases lay in between. CDR3 length: 13 residues. Germline V gene data show CDR1 as SGHTA and CDR2 as FQGTGA. CDR3 residues: CASSSQGNTEAFF. CDR3 coding DNA: TGTGCCAGCAGCTCGCAGGGGAACACTGAAGCTTTCTTT.

The genes are TRBV7-9 and TRBJ1-1, with D possibly matching TRBD1 (6 bases). CDR3 size: 12 residues. Trimming left V 8 bases short and J 5 bases short, with 12 bases between. Germline loops: CDR1 SEHNR, CDR2 FQNEAQ (reference sequence). DNA for the CDR3: TGTGCCAGCCAGGACAGACGGACTGAAGCTTTCTTT. Translation: CASQDRRTEAFF.

This clone was counted once. This sequence joins TRBV30 and TRBJ1-6; D perhaps matches TRBD1 (6 bases). The germline gives CDR1 GTSNPN, CDR2 SVGIG (reference sequence). V was pared by 3 bases and J by 7 bases, with 19 bases between. The CDR3 is 16 residues long. The CDR3 nucleotides are TGTGCCTGGAGGGCGGACAGAGGGAGGGGAAATTCACCCCTCCACTTT. Translating gives CAWRADRGRGNSPLHF.

This chain links TRBV29-1 with TRBJ2-7; TRBD2 matches 7 bases. Germline lookup yields CDR1 SQVTM and CDR2 ANQGSEA. There are 15 residues in the CDR3. V dropped 7 bases and J dropped 1; count of bases not matched to a gene: 13. The CDR3: CSAMTGTGGSYEQYF. CDR3 nucleotides: TGCAGCGCCATGACCGGGACGGGGGGTTCCTACGAGCAGTACTTC.

CDR3 protein: CATSRDSARTGALRTIYF. CDR3 coding DNA: TGTGCCACCAGCAGAGATTCGGCAAGGACAGGAGCCCTACGCACCATATATTTT. V is TRBV15 and J is TRBJ1-3; 7 bases agree with TRBD1. Germline CDR1 and CDR2: LNHNV and YYDKDF (reference sequence). J was trimmed by 9 bases and V by 0 bases; bases with no gene match: 17. The CDR3 contains 18 residues.

This CDR3 is CASSLGSRGYQETQYF. The CDR3 DNA follows: TGTGCCAGCAGCTTAGGATCGAGGGGGTACCAAGAGACCCAGTACTTC. The rearrangement uses TRBV7-6 and TRBJ2-5; the D gene is possibly TRBD1 (6 bases). V gave up 1 base and J gave up 0 bases, with 12 bases separating them. There are 16 residues in the CDR3. CDR1 and CDR2 from the germline V gene are SGHVS and FNYEAQ.

The gene calls are TRBV7-8 and TRBJ2-1, with 11 bases matching TRBD2. CDR3 size: 19 residues. Germline lookup yields CDR1 SGHVS and CDR2 FQNEAQ. The V segment lost 1 base and the J segment 2 bases; nucleotides outside the gene matches: 10. The CDR3, as DNA: TGTGCCAGCAGCTTAGGCAGGGTTACTAGCGGGAGACCCTACAATGAGCAGTTCTTC. Translating gives CASSLGRVTSGRPYNEQFF.

The CDR3 region is CAIRSGIRETQYF. The CDR3 bases are TGTGCCATCAGATCCGGGATCAGGGAGACCCAGTACTTC. V usage is TRBV10-3 and J usage is TRBJ2-5, with TRBD2 as a possible D gene (5 bases). CDR1 and CDR2 from the germline V gene are ENHRY and SYGVKD. The CDR3 loop spans 13 amino acids. V dropped 6 bases and J dropped 5 bases, with 13 bases sitting between them.

This clone was counted between two and nine times. V and J are TRBV18 and TRBJ2-7, with TRBD2 matching over 10 bases. Trimming removed 5 bases from V and 6 bases from J; junction bases left unmatched: 4. The germline gives CDR1 KGHSH, CDR2 LQKENI. This CDR3 is 13 amino acids long. For the CDR3, the DNA is TGTGCCAGCTCAACTAGCGGGATGGCCGAGCAGTACTTC. Its translation: CASSTSGMAEQYF.

The CDR3 spells CASSVARLAGGINEQFF. CDR3 nucleotide sequence: TGTGCCAGCAGCGTGGCGAGACTAGCGGGAGGGATCAATGAGCAGTTCTTC. The J gene is TRBJ2-1, the V gene TRBV9, with 14 bases fitting TRBD2. The V and J ends lost 2 bases and 6 bases, in that order; junction bases with no gene match: 7. The CDR3 length is 17 residues. Looked up from germline, CDR1 is SGDLS and CDR2 is YYNGEE.